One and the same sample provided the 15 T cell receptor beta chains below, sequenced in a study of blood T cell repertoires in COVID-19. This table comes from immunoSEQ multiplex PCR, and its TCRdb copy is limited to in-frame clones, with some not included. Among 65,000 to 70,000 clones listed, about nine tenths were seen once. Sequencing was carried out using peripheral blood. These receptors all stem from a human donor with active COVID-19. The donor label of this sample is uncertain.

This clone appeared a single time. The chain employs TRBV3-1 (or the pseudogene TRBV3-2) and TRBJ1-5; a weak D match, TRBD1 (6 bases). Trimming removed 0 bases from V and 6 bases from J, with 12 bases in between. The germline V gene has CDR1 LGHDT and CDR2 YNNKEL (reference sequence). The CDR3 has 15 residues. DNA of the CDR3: TGTGCCAGCAGCCAAGATTGGGGGGGCTTTCAGCCCCAGCATTTT. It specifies CASSQDWGGFQPQHF.

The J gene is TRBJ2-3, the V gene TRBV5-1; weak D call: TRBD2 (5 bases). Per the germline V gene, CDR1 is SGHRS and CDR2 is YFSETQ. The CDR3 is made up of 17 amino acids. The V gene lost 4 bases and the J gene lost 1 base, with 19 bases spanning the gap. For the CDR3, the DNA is TGCGCCAGCAGCCGGACTTTGCGGTCCACTCGCACAGATACGCAGTATTTT. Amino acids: CASSRTLRSTRTDTQYF.

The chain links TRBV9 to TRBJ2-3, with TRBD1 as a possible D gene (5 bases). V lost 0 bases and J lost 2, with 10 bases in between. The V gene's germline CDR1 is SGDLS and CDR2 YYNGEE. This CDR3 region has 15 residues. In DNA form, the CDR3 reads TGTGCCAGCAGCGTAGCTGTCAGGGTCACAGATACGCAGTATTTT. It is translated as CASSVAVRVTDTQYF.

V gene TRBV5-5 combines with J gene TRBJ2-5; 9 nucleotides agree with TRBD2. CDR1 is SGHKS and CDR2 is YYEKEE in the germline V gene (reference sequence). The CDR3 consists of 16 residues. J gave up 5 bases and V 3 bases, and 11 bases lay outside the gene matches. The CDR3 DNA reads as TGTGCCAGCAGCTCGGCACCCGGGAGCGGGAGGGAGACCCAGTACTTC. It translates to CASSSAPGSGRETQYF.

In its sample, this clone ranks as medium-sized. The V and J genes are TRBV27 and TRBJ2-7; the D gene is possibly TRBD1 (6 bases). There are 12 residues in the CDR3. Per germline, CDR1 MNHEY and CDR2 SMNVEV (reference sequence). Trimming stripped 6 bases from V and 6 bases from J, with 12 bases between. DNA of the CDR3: TGTGCCAGCAGAACAGGGTCCCTCGAGCAGTACTTC. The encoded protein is CASRTGSLEQYF.

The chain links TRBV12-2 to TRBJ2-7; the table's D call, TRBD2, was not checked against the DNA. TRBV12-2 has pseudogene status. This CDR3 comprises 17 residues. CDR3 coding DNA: TGTGCAAGTCGCTGGGGGACTAGCGGCCCCAATGAGCACGAGCAGTACTTC. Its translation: CASRWGTSGPNEHEQYF.

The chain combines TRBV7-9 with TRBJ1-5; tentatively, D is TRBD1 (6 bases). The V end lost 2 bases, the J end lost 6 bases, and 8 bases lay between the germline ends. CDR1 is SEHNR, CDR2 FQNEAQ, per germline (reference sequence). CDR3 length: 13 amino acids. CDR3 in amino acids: CASSLRGGQPQHF. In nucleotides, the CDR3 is TGTGCCAGCAGCTTAAGGGGGGGTCAGCCCCAGCATTTT.

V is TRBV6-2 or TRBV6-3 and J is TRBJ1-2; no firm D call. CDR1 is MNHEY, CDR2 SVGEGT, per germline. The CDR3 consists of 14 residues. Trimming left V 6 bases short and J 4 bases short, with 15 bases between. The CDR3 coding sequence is TGTGCCAGCAGCAGACTACGGGTGCGCTATGGCTACACCTTC. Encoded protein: CASSRLRVRYGYTF.

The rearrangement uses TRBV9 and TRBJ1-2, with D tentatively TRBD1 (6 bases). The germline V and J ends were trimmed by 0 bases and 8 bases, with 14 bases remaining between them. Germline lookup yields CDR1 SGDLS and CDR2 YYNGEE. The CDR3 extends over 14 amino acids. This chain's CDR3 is CASSVGVGGLGYTF. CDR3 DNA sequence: TGTGCCAGCAGCGTAGGCGTCGGGGGGCTGGGCTACACCTTC.

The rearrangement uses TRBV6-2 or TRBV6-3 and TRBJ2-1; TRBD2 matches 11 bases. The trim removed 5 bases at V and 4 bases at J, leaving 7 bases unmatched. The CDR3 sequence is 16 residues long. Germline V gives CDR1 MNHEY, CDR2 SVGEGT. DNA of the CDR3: TGTGCCAGCAGTCGCTTCAGACTAGCGGGGTACAATGAGCAGTTCTTC. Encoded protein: CASSRFRLAGYNEQFF.

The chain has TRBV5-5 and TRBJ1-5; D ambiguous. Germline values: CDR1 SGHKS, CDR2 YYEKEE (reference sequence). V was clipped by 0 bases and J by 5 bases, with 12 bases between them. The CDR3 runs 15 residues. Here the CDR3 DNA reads TGTGCCAGCAGCTTGGGGGCAGAGGACTATCAGCCCCAGCATTTT. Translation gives CASSLGAEDYQPQHF. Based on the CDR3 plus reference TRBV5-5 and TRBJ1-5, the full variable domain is DAGVTQSPTHLIKTRGQQVTLRCSPISGHKSVSWYQQVLGQGPQFIFQYYEKEERGRGNFPDRFSARQFPNYSSELNVNALLLGDSALYLCASSLGAEDYQPQHFGDGTRLSIL.

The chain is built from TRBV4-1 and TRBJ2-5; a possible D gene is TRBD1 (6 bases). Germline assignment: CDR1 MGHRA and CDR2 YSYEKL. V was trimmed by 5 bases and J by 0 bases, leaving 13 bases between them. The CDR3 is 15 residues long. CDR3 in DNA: TGCGCCAGCAGCGGGAGAGGGGGATACCAAGAGACCCAGTACTTC. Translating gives CASSGRGGYQETQYF.

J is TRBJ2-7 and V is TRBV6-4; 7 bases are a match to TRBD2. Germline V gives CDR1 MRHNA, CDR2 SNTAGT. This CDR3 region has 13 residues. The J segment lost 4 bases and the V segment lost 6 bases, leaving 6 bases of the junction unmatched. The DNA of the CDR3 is TGTGCCAGCAGGGGGAGGGCCAGGTACGAGCAGTACTTC. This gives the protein CASRGRARYEQYF.

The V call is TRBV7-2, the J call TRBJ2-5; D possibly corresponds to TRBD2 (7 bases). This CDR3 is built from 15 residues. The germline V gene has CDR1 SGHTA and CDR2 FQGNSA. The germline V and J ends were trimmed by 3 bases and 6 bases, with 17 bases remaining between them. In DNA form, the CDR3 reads TGTGCCAGCAGCTTGGGGGGGCAGGTGGGGAAGACCCAGTACTTC. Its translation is CASSLGGQVGKTQYF. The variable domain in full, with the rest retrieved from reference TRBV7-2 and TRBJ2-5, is GAGVSQSPSNKVTEKGKDVELRCDPISGHTALYWYRQSLGQGLEFLIYFQGNSAPDKSGLPSDRFSAERTGGSVSTLTIQRTQQEDSAVYLCASSLGGQVGKTQYFGPGTRLLVL.

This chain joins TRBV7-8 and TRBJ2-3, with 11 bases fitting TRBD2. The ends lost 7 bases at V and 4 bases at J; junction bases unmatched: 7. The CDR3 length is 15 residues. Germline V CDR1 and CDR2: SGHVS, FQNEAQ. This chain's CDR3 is CASNFLSGRADTQYF. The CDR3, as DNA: TGTGCCAGCAACTTTCTTAGCGGGAGGGCAGATACGCAGTATTTT.